A selection of T cell receptor beta chains follows, all from one sample in a study of tumor-infiltrating lymphocytes in primary liver carcinoma. Using its own MiXCR run on the multiplex PCR reads, TCRdb lists one record per CDR3 protein. The sample records some 190,000 distinct CDR3 sequences, over 50% being singletons. What was sequenced was peripheral blood. The receptors were sampled from a man aged 35 to 55 with primary liver carcinoma and hepatitis B virus infection. CDR3s include the opening cysteine and the closing phenylalanine or tryptophan. The order of the fields is V gene, clone size, D gene, J gene, CDR3 protein, CDR3 DNA. D genes are given only for firm matches. For some rows the clone size is stated as once, few or many, or as a class when expanded; others skip it.

>TRBV10-3|few|NA|TRBJ1-2
CAISEESNYGYTF
TGTGCCATCAGTGAGGAGTCTAACTATGGCTACACCTTC
>TRBV12-3/TRBV12-4|NA|NA|TRBJ1-1
CASSPHHDGPKAFF
TGTGCCAGCAGCCCTCATCACGATGGGCCTAAAGCTTTCTTT
>TRBV10-2|NA|TRBD1|TRBJ2-2
CASRWGQYTGELFF
TGCGCCAGCAGATGGGGACAGTACACCGGGGAGCTGTTTTTT
>TRBV6-6|NA|TRBD1|TRBJ1-6
CASRAGQVDWGNSPLHF
TGTGCCAGCAGGGCGGGACAGGTAGACTGGGGTAATTCACCCCTCCACTTT
>TRBV7-9|NA|NA|TRBJ1-3
CASSLSAGGNTIYF
TGTGCCAGCAGCTTATCGGCTGGTGGAAACACCATATATTTT
>TRBV29-1|many|NA|TRBJ2-7
CSVELQGDGQYF
TGCAGCGTTGAACTACAGGGAGACGGGCAGTACTTC
>TRBV29-1|NA|TRBD1|TRBJ1-4
CSAGWTGVDEKLFF
TGCAGCGCTGGTTGGACAGGGGTAGATGAAAAACTGTTTTTT
>TRBV11-2|NA|NA|TRBJ2-6
CPSSLIGLTSGVNVLTF
TGTCCCAGCAGCTTAATAGGGCTCACCTCTGGGGTCAACGTCCTGACTTTC
>TRBV6-6|NA|TRBD1|TRBJ1-4
CASSLKGADEKLFF
TGTGCCAGCAGCCTAAAGGGGGCGGATGAAAAACTGTTTTTT
>TRBV11-2|many|NA|TRBJ2-1
CASSSVRDRINEQFF
TGTGCCAGCAGCTCCGTCCGTGACCGCATCAATGAGCAGTTCTTC
>TRBV5-6|NA|TRBD1|TRBJ1-1
CASSFRGGGRGTEAFF
TGTGCCAGCAGCTTCAGGGGGGGGGGTCGGGGCACTGAAGCTTTCTTT
>TRBV11-1|few|TRBD1|TRBJ2-7
CASSLGQGIIGEYYF
TGTGCCAGCAGCCTTGGACAGGGAATAATTGGCGAATATTACTTC
>TRBV5-4|NA|TRBD2|TRBJ2-2
CASSPGGPNTGELFF
TGTGCCAGCAGCCCGGGGGGGCCGAACACCGGGGAGCTGTTTTTT
>TRBV29-1|NA|NA|TRBJ1-3
CSAGTDSGNTIYF
TGCAGCGCCGGGACGGACTCTGGAAACACCATATATTTT
>TRBV11-2|NA|TRBD2|TRBJ2-7
CASSLTDVAGGYEQCF
TGTGCCAGCAGCTTGACCGATGTAGCGGGAGGCTACGAGCAGTGCTTC
>TRBV5-1|many|TRBD1|TRBJ2-7
CASSLGEGRDRPYEQYF
TGCGCCAGCAGCTTGGGAGAAGGACGGGACAGACCCTACGAGCAGTACTTC
>TRBV11-2|NA|NA|TRBJ2-7
CANSSSPYEQYF
TGTGCCAACAGCTCGTCACCGTACGAGCAGTACTTC
>TRBV11-2|NA|NA|TRBJ2-2
CASSRQSNTVELFF
TGTGCCAGCAGTCGACAATCGAACACCGTGGAGCTGTTTTTT
>TRBV29-1|NA|NA|TRBJ2-4
CSVEGGLRDIQYF
TGCAGCGTTGAAGGAGGGTTAAGGGACATTCAGTACTTC
>TRBV12-3/TRBV12-4|NA|NA|TRBJ1-5
CASSLVADQPQHF
TGTGCCAGCAGTTTAGTGGCAGACCAGCCCCAGCATTTT
>TRBV16|NA|NA|TRBJ2-7
CASSQSARFYEQYF
TGTGCCAGCAGCCAATCGGCCAGATTCTACGAGCAGTACTTC
>TRBV29-1|many|TRBD2|TRBJ2-4
CSAGLAGAKNIQYF
TGCAGCGCCGGACTAGCGGGAGCCAAAAACATTCAGTACTTC
>TRBV11-2|many|TRBD2|TRBJ2-1
CASSVLAGVGNEQFF
TGTGCCAGCAGCGTCTTAGCGGGAGTAGGCAATGAGCAGTTCTTC
>TRBV5-4|NA|NA|TRBJ1-2
CASSLTSNYGYTF
TGTGCCAGCAGCTTAACCTCTAACTATGGCTACACCTTC
>TRBV12-3/TRBV12-4|NA|NA|TRBJ2-2
CASSFFLGGSNTGELFF
TGTGCCAGCAGTTTCTTCCTCGGCGGGTCGAACACCGGGGAGCTGTTTTTT
>TRBV6-5|NA|NA|TRBJ2-7
CASTYSWAGSLSEQYF
TGTGCCAGCACTTACTCCTGGGCGGGATCTCTCTCCGAGCAGTACTTC
>TRBV5-1|NA|NA|TRBJ1-1
CASSLDPGTNTEAFF
TGCGCCAGCAGCTTGGATCCGGGGACTAACACTGAAGCTTTCTTT
>TRBV11-2|NA|NA|TRBJ2-7
CASSLDETETYDQYF
TGTGCCAGCAGCTTAGATGAGACGGAAACCTACGACCAGTACTTC